The 5 T cell receptor beta chains in this list originate from one sample, sequenced in a study of cytomegalovirus exposure and HLA in healthy donors. In the PCR, 60 Vbeta and 13 Jbeta primers were used. Assay used: immunoSEQ multiplex PCR; TCRdb lists only in-frame clones, some missing. The sample records 150,000 to 200,000 clones, 60% to 85% being singletons. Sequencing was carried out using PBMCs. The source is a woman in her twenties or thirties in good health and CMV-seronegative.

There are a few counts of this clone. V and J are TRBV5-1 and TRBJ2-5; 8 bases agree with TRBD1. V shed 3 bases and J 3 bases; nucleotides not matched to a gene: 1. The germline gives CDR1 SGHRS, CDR2 YFSETQ. The CDR3 contains 13 residues. This CDR3 is CASSSDREETQYF. CDR3 sequence (DNA): TGCGCCAGCAGCTCGGACAGGGAAGAGACCCAGTACTTC.

The V call is TRBV5-4, the J call TRBJ2-1; tentative D call: TRBD2 (6 bases). This CDR3 spans 13 amino acids. V lost 10 bases, J lost 8 bases, and 19 bases lay in between. Germline V CDR1 and CDR2: SGHNT, YYREEE (reference sequence). The CDR3 DNA reads TGTGCCTTAAAACCGGTAGCGGCGGATGAGCAGTTCTTC. Translated, it gives CALKPVAADEQFF.

The gene calls are TRBV7-9 and TRBJ2-2, with a weak D call TRBD1 (6 bases). This CDR3 comprises 14 residues. Trimming left V 4 bases short and J 4 bases short, with 10 bases between. Germline CDR1 and CDR2: SEHNR and FQNEAQ (reference sequence). The CDR3, as DNA: TGTGCCAGCAGCTCCTCAGGGGCCACCGGGGAGCTGTTTTTT. This translates into CASSSSGATGELFF.

As concerns this clone: Sequence at one end of the junction differs from germline and may be a read error. V is TRBV30 and J is TRBJ2-6; 7 nucleotides align to TRBD1. The CDR3 is 14 amino acids. Germline CDR1 GTSNPN, CDR2 SVGIG (reference sequence). The CDR3 sequence: CAWETGAGANGLTF. Written as DNA, the CDR3 is TGTGCCTGGGAAACAGGGGCTGGGGCCAACGGCCTGACTTTC.

This clone was counted a few times. The chain has TRBV6-5 and TRBJ1-1, with unresolved D. Germline V CDR1 and CDR2: MNHEY, SVGAGI. The V and J ends lost 0 bases and 1 base respectively, with 6 bases between them. The CDR3 extends over 14 amino acids. For the CDR3, the DNA is TGTGCCAGCAGTTACTCCACAGCGAACACTGAAGCTTTCTTT. Translated: CASSYSTANTEAFF.